This T cell receptor beta chain was captured by sequencing in a study of cytomegalovirus exposure and HLA in healthy donors. Overall study results and limits: Association of roughly 17,000 TCR beta sequences with HLA alleles was found at 0.05 false discovery rate in a later analysis. Productive rates of about 90% or about 30% were seen for most TCR beta V segments in an earlier analysis. Some V segments, including TRBV6-2 and TRBV6-3, were excluded as indistinguishable. Later analysis suggested most CMV-associated TCR beta chains were HLA-restricted.

Amplification used 60 Vbeta primers and 13 Jbeta primers. Assay: immunoSEQ multiplex PCR; the TCRdb copy retains only in-frame clones and omits some. In the table there are under 200,000 clones, around 78% of which are singletons. As regards this clone: Its antigen remains unidentified.

The CDR3 spans 12 residues. The V end was cut by 4 bases, the J end by 3 bases, with 7 bases between. Germline CDR1 SGHNT, CDR2 YYREEE (reference sequence). The rearrangement joins TRBV5-4 to TRBJ1-1; D is undetermined. Specimen: PBMCs. This sequence originates from a woman aged 35 to 49 in good health and CMV-seronegative. CDR3 bases: TGTGCCAGCAGCCCGGGAGACACTGAAGCTTTCTTT. Protein sequence: CASSPGDTEAFF.